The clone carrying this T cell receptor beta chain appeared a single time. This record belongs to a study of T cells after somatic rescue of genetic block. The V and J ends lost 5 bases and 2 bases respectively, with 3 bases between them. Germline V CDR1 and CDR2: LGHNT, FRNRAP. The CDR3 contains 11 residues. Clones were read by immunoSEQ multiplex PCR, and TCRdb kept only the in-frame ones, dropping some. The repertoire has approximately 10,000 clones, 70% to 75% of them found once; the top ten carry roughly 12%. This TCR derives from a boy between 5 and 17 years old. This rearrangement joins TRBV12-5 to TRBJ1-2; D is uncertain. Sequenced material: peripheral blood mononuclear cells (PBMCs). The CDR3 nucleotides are TGTGCTAGTGGTACCAACTATGGCTACACCTTC. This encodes CASGTNYGYTF.